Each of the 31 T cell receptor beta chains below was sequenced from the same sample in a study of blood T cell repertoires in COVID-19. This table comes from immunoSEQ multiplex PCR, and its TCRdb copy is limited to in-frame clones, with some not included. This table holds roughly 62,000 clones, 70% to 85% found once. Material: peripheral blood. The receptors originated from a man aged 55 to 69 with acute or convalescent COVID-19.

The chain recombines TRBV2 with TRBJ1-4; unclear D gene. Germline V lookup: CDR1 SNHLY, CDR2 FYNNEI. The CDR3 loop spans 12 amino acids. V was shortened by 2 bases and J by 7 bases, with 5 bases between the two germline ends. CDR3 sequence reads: CASSEMSEKLFF. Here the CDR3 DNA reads TGTGCCAGCAGTGAAATGAGTGAAAAACTGTTTTTT.

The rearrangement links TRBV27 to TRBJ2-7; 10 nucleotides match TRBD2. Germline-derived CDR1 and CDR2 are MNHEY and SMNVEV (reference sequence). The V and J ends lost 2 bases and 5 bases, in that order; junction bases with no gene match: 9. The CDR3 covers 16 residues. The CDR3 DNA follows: TGTGCCAGCAGTTTAGGGGTTAGCGGGGGGTTGAACGAGCAGTACTTC. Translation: CASSLGVSGGLNEQYF.

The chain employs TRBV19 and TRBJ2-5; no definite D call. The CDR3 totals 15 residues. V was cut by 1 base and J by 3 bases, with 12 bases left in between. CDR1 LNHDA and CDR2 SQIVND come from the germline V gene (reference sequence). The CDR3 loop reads CASSIAFGGEETQYF. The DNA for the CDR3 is TGTGCCAGTAGTATAGCTTTTGGCGGTGAAGAGACCCAGTACTTC.

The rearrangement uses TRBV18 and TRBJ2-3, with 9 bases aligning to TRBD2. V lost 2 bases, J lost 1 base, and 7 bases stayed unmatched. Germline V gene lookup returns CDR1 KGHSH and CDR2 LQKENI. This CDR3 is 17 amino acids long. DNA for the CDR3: TGTGCCAGCTCACCATTTTTTAGCGGGGGCCGCACAGATACGCAGTATTTT. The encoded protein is CASSPFFSGGRTDTQYF. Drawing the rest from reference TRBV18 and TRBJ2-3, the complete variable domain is NAGVMQNPRHLVRRRGQEARLRCSPMKGHSHVYWYRQLPEEGLKFMVYLQKENIIDESGMPKERFSAEFPKEGPSILRIQQVVRGDSAAYFCASSPFFSGGRTDTQYFGPGTRLTVL.

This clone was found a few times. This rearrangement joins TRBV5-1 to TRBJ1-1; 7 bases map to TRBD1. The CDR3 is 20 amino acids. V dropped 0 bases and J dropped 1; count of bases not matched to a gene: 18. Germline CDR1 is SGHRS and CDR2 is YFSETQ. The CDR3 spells CASSLGGALYRGLGNTEAFF. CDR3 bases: TGCGCCAGCAGCTTGGGAGGGGCCCTTTACAGGGGCCTGGGGAACACTGAAGCTTTCTTT.

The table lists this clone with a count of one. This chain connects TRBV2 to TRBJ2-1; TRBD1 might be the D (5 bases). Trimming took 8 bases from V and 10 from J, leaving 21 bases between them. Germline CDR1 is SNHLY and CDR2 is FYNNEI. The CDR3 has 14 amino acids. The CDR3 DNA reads TGTGCCAGCCGGGTAGATTATAGGGGTGGCGAGCAGTTCTTC. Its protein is CASRVDYRGGEQFF.

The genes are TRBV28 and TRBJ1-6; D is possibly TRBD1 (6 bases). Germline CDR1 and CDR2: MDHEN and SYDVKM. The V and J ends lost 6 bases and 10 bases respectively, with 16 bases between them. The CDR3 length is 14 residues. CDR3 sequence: CASRPLNRDSPLHF. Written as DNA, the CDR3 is TGTGCCAGCAGACCCCTAAACAGGGACTCACCCCTCCACTTT.

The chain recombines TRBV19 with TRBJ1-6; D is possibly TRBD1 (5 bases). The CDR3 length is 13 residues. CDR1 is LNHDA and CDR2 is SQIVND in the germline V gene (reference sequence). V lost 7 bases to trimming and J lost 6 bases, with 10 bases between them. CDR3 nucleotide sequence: TGTGCCAGTACCCCTGGGGCTAATTCACCCCTCCACTTT. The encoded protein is CASTPGANSPLHF.

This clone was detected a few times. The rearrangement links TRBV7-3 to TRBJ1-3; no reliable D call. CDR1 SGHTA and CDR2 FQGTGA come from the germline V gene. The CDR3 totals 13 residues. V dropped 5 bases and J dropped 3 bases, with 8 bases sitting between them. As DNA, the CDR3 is TGTGCCAGCAGCGTGGCTGGTGGAAACACCATATATTTT. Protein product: CASSVAGGNTIYF.

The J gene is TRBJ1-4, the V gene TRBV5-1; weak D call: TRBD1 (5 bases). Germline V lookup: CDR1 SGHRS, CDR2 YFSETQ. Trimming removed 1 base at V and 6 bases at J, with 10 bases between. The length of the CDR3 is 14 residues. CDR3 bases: TGCGCCAGCAGCTTGAAGGGGCCGGATGAAAAACTGTTTTTT. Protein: CASSLKGPDEKLFF.

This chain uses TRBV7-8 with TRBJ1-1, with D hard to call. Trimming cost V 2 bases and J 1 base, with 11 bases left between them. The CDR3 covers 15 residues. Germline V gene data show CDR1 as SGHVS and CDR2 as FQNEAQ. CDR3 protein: CASSLMVAENTEAFF. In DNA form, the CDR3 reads TGTGCCAGCAGCTTAATGGTGGCGGAGAACACTGAAGCTTTCTTT.

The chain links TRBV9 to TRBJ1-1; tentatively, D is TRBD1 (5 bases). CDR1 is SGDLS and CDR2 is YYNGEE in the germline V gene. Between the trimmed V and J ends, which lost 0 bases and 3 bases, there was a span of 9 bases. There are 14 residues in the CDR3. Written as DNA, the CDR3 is TGTGCCAGCAGCGTAGCGGGACTTGACACTGAAGCTTTCTTT. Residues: CASSVAGLDTEAFF.

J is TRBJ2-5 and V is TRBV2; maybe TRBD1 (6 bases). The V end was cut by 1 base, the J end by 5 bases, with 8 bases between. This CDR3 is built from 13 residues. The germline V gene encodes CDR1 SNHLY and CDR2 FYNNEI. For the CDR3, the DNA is TGTGCCAGCAGTGAAGACAGGGTTGAGACCCAGTACTTC. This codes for CASSEDRVETQYF.

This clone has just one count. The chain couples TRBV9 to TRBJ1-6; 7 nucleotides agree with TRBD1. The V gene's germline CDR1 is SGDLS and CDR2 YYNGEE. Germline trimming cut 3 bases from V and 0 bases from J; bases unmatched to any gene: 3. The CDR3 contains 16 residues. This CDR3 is CASSAQGGSYNSPLHF. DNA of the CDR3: TGTGCCAGCAGCGCCCAGGGGGGCTCCTATAATTCACCCCTCCACTTT.

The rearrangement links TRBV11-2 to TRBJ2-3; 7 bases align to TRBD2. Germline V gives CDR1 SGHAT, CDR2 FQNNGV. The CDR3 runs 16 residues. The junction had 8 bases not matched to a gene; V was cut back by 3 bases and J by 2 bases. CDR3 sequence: CASSFLPGGTTDTQYF. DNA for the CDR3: TGTGCCAGCAGCTTTCTTCCGGGGGGTACCACAGATACGCAGTATTTT.

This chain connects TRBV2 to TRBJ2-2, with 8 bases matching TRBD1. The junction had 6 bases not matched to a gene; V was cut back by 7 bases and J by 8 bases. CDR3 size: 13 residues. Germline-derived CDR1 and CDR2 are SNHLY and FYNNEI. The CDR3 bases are TGTGCCAGCACCCGGACAGGGTTTGGGGAGCTGTTTTTT. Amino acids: CASTRTGFGELFF. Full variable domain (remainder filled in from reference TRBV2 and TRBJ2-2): EPEVTQTPSHQVTQMGQEVILRCVPISNHLYFYWYRQILGQKVEFLVSFYNNEISEKSEIFDDQFSVERPDGSNFTLKIRSTKLEDSAMYFCASTRTGFGELFFGEGSRLTVL.

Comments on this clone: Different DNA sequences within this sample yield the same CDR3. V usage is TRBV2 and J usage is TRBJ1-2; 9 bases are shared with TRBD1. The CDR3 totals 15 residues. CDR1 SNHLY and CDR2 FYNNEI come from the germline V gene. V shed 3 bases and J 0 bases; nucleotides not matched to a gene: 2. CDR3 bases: TGTGCCAGCAGTGAGGGACAGGGCCCTAACTATGGCTACACCTTC. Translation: CASSEGQGPNYGYTF.

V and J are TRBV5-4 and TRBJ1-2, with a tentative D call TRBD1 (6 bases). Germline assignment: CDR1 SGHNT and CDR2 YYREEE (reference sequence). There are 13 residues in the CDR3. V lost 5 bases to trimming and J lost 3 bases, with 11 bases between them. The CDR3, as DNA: TGTGCCAGCAGACTACAGGGTTACTATGGCTACACCTTC. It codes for CASRLQGYYGYTF.

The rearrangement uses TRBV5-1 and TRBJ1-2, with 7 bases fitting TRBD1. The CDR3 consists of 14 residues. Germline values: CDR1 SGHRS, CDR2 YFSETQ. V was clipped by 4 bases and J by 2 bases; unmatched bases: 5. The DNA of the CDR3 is TGCGCCAGCAGCCCCGCGACAGGGAACTATGGCTACACCTTC. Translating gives CASSPATGNYGYTF.

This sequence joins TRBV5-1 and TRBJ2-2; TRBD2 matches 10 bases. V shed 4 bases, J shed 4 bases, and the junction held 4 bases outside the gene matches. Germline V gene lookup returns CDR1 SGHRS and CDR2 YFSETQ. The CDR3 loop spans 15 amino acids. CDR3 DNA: TGCGCCAGCAGCACCAGCGGGGGGGGCACCGGGGAGCTGTTTTTT. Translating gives CASSTSGGGTGELFF. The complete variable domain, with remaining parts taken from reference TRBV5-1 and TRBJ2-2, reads KAGVTQTPRYLIKTRGQQVTLSCSPISGHRSVSWYQQTPGQGLQFLFEYFSETQRNKGNFPGRFSGRQFSNSRSEMNVSTLELGDSALYLCASSTSGGGTGELFFGEGSRLTVL.

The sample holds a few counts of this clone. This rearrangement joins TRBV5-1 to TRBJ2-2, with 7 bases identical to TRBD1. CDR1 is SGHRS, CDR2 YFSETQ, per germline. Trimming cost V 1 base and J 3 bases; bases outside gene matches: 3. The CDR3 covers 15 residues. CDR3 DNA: TGCGCCAGCAGCTTGCCAGGGGGAGACACCGGGGAGCTGTTTTTT. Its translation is CASSLPGGDTGELFF. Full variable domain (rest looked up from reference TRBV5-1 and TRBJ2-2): KAGVTQTPRYLIKTRGQQVTLSCSPISGHRSVSWYQQTPGQGLQFLFEYFSETQRNKGNFPGRFSGRQFSNSRSEMNVSTLELGDSALYLCASSLPGGDTGELFFGEGSRLTVL.

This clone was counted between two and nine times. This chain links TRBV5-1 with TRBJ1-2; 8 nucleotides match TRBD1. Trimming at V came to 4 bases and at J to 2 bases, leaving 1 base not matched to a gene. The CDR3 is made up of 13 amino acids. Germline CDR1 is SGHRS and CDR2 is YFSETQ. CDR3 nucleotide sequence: TGCGCCAGCAGCCGGGACAGGAACTATGGCTACACCTTC. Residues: CASSRDRNYGYTF.

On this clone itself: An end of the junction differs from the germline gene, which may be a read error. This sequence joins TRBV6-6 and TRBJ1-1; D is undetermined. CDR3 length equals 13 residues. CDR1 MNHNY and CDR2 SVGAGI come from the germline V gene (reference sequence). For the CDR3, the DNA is TGTGCCAGTAGTTCTCACGGTGACACTGAAGCTTTCTTT. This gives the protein CASSSHGDTEAFF.

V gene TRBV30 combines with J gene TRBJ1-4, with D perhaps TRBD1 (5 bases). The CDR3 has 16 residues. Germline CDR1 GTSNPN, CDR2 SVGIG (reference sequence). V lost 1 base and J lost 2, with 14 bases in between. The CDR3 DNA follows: TGTGCCTGGAGTGCGGCTAACGGGGGGACTAATGAAAAACTGTTTTTT. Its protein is CAWSAANGGTNEKLFF. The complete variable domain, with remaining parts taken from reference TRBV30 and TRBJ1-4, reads SQTIHQWPATLVQPVGSPLSLECTVEGTSNPNLYWYRQAAGRGLQLLFYSVGIGQISSEVPQNLSASRPQDRQFILSSKKLLLSDSGFYLCAWSAANGGTNEKLFFGSGTQLSVL.

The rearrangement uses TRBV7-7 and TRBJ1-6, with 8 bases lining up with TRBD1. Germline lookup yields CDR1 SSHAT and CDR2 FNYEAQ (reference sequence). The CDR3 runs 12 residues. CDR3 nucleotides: TGTGCTATCCGGACAGGGAGGCCACCCCTCCACTTT. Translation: CAIRTGRPPLHF.

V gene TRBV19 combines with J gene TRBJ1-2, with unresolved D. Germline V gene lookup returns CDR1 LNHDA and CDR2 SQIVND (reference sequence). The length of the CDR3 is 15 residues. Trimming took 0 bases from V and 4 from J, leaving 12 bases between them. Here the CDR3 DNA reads TGTGCCAGTAGTATAGACCGAGACACCCGCTATGGCTACACCTTC. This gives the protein CASSIDRDTRYGYTF.

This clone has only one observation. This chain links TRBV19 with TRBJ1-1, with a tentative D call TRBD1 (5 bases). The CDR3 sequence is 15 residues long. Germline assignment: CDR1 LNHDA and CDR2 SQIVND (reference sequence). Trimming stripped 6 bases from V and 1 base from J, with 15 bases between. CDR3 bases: TGTGCCAGTAGCCCGACGGGACTGGGGAACACTGAAGCTTTCTTT. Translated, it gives CASSPTGLGNTEAFF.

CDR3 sequence: CASSTTGSETQYF. In nucleotides, the CDR3 is TGTGCCAGCAGCACCACAGGGTCGGAGACCCAGTACTTC. The gene calls are TRBV7-9 and TRBJ2-5; maybe TRBD1 (6 bases). The CDR3 consists of 13 residues. The V and J ends lost 5 bases and 5 bases respectively, with 12 bases between them. From germline, CDR1 is SEHNR and CDR2 FQNEAQ (reference sequence).

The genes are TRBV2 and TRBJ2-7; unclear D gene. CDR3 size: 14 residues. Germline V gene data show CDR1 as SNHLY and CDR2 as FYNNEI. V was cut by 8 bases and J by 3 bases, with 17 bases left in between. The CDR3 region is CASCDLMECYEQYF. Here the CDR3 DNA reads TGTGCCAGCTGCGACTTAATGGAATGCTACGAGCAGTACTTC. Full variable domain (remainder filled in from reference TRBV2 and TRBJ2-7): EPEVTQTPSHQVTQMGQEVILRCVPISNHLYFYWYRQILGQKVEFLVSFYNNEISEKSEIFDDQFSVERPDGSNFTLKIRSTKLEDSAMYFCASCDLMECYEQYFGPGTRLTVT.

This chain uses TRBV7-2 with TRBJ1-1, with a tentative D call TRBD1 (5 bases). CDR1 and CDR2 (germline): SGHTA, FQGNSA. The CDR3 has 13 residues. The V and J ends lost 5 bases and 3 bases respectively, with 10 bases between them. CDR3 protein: CASSARVYTEAFF. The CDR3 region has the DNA TGTGCCAGCAGCGCCAGGGTTTACACTGAAGCTTTCTTT. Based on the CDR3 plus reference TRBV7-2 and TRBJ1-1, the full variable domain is GAGVSQSPSNKVTEKGKDVELRCDPISGHTALYWYRQSLGQGLEFLIYFQGNSAPDKSGLPSDRFSAERTGGSVSTLTIQRTQQEDSAVYLCASSARVYTEAFFGQGTRLTVV.

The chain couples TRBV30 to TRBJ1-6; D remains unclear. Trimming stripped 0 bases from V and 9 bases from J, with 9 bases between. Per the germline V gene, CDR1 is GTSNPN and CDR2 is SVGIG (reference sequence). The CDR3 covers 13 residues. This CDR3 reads CAWSVEGLSPLHF. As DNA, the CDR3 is TGTGCCTGGAGTGTAGAGGGCCTTTCACCCCTCCACTTT. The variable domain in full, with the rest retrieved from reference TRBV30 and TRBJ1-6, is SQTIHQWPATLVQPVGSPLSLECTVEGTSNPNLYWYRQAAGRGLQLLFYSVGIGQISSEVPQNLSASRPQDRQFILSSKKLLLSDSGFYLCAWSVEGLSPLHFGNGTRLTVT.